The 16 T cell receptor beta chains reported below all come from one sample, sequenced in a study of siplizumab effects on memory and regulatory T cells. Some clones are missing from TCRdb's copy, which holds only in-frame ones; the method was immunoSEQ multiplex PCR. Among tens of thousands of clones listed, roughly 96% were seen once. The sequenced sample consisted of naive CD4+ T cells sorted from blood. The source of these receptors is a human donor in good health.

This chain joins TRBV18 and TRBJ1-1; D gene uncertain. CDR1 KGHSH and CDR2 LQKENI come from the germline V gene. V was clipped by 5 bases and J by 3 bases, with 7 bases between them. CDR3 length: 12 amino acids. The CDR3 DNA sequence: TGTGCCAGCTCATACCAAGACACTGAAGCTTTCTTT. Protein: CASSYQDTEAFF.

This sequence joins TRBV28 and TRBJ2-7; D perhaps matches TRBD1 (6 bases). This CDR3 region has 15 residues. V was trimmed by 5 bases and J by 1 base, leaving 15 bases between them. In germline, CDR1 is MDHEN, CDR2 SYDVKM. The CDR3: CASSVSRGRSYEQYF. CDR3 sequence (DNA): TGTGCCAGCAGTGTATCCAGGGGTAGGTCCTACGAGCAGTACTTC.

The rearrangement links TRBV6-5 to TRBJ1-4; the D gene is possibly TRBD1 (5 bases). V lost 2 bases to trimming and J lost 3 bases, with 10 bases between them. The germline V gene encodes CDR1 MNHEY and CDR2 SVGAGI. This CDR3 region has 15 residues. CDR3 in DNA: TGTGCCAGCAGTTACAGAAGACAGCCTAATGAAAAACTGTTTTTT. Protein sequence: CASSYRRQPNEKLFF.

In this sample, this clone turned up a few times. The chain carries TRBV10-1 and TRBJ1-5, with D possibly matching TRBD1 (5 bases). CDR1 is WNHNN, CDR2 SYGVQD, per germline (reference sequence). CDR3 length equals 12 residues. The V end lost 3 bases, the J end lost 7 bases, and 7 bases lay between the germline ends. The CDR3 coding sequence is TGCGCCAGCAGTGATCAGGGCCAGCCCCAGCATTTT. Translating it yields CASSDQGQPQHF.

CDR3 DNA: TGTGCCAGCAGTTACTTAGAGAATGCCTATGGCTACACCTTC. This sequence encodes CASSYLENAYGYTF. This chain joins TRBV6-5 and TRBJ1-2; no clear D. CDR1 is MNHEY and CDR2 is SVGAGI in the germline V gene. CDR3 length: 14 amino acids. The V gene lost 1 base and the J gene lost 4 bases, with 10 bases spanning the gap.

The chain carries TRBV12-5 and TRBJ2-7; 9 bases match TRBD1. CDR3 size: 16 residues. V lost 0 bases, J lost 5 bases, and 8 bases stayed unmatched. CDR1 and CDR2 from the germline V gene are LGHNT and FRNRAP. The CDR3: CASGLVQGQGFNEQYF. CDR3 nucleotide sequence: TGTGCTAGTGGTTTGGTACAGGGACAGGGATTCAACGAGCAGTACTTC.

V gene TRBV2 combines with J gene TRBJ2-7, with 9 positions matching TRBD1. Germline assignment: CDR1 SNHLY and CDR2 FYNNEI. V gave up 4 bases and J gave up 1 base; unmatched junction bases: 5. The CDR3 has 15 amino acids. CDR3 residues: CASSGRDRVSYEQYF. The CDR3 DNA sequence: TGTGCCAGCAGTGGCCGGGACAGGGTTTCCTACGAGCAGTACTTC.

The chain is built from TRBV7-8 and TRBJ1-4; D is ambiguous. The CDR3 runs 16 residues. V gave up 0 bases and J gave up 3 bases, with 11 bases separating them. The germline V gene has CDR1 SGHVS and CDR2 FQNEAQ. CDR3 sequence: CASSLAPGRPNEKLFF. CDR3 nucleotide sequence: TGTGCCAGCAGCTTAGCGCCGGGCCGCCCTAATGAAAAACTGTTTTTT.

This sequence joins TRBV19 and TRBJ2-7, with 10 nucleotides matching TRBD2. After removal of 6 bases from V and 3 bases from J, the junction contained 5 bases not matched to a gene. This CDR3 comprises 14 residues. In germline, CDR1 is LNHDA, CDR2 SQIVND (reference sequence). The CDR3: CASSRTSGYYEQYF. The CDR3 nucleotides are TGTGCCAGTAGCCGGACTAGCGGTTACTACGAGCAGTACTTC.

The gene calls are TRBV2 and TRBJ2-7; the D gene is possibly TRBD2 (5 bases). Trimming removed 6 bases from V and 2 bases from J, with 11 bases in between. The CDR3 is 13 amino acids. Germline loops: CDR1 SNHLY, CDR2 FYNNEI. The CDR3 is CASRNSGTYEQYF. The CDR3 nucleotides are TGTGCCAGCAGGAATTCCGGGACCTACGAGCAGTACTTC.

The V and J genes are TRBV30 and TRBJ2-7, with D possibly being TRBD2 (6 bases). V was pared by 1 base and J by 2 bases, with 15 bases between. Germline V CDR1 and CDR2: GTSNPN, SVGIG (reference sequence). The CDR3 runs to 15 residues. The CDR3 sequence: CAWSGTGLGTYEQYF. The CDR3 bases are TGTGCCTGGAGTGGAACGGGACTGGGAACCTACGAGCAGTACTTC.

The rearrangement links TRBV10-3 to TRBJ2-7; 9 bases align to TRBD1. Trimming removed 4 bases from V and 4 bases from J; junction bases left unmatched: 5. The CDR3 sequence is 14 residues long. Germline assignment: CDR1 ENHRY and CDR2 SYGVKD. Written as DNA, the CDR3 is TGTGCCATCAGTGGGGGACAGGGCGATTACGAGCAGTACTTC. This codes for CAISGGQGDYEQYF.

This chain connects TRBV30 to TRBJ2-7; the D gene is possibly TRBD1 (5 bases). Germline assignment: CDR1 GTSNPN and CDR2 SVGIG (reference sequence). The V gene lost 4 bases and the J gene lost 0 bases, with 10 bases spanning the gap. The CDR3 sequence is 13 residues long. The CDR3 DNA follows: TGTGCCTGGACCAGGACATTCTCCTACGAGCAGTACTTC. As protein: CAWTRTFSYEQYF.

This chain links TRBV28 with TRBJ1-1; D gene unclear. The germline CDR1 and CDR2 sequences are MDHEN and SYDVKM. The length of the CDR3 is 11 residues. Trimming left V 5 bases short and J 6 bases short, with 7 bases between. Here the CDR3 DNA reads TGTGCCAGCAGTGACCCGGCTGAAGCTTTCTTT. This codes for CASSDPAEAFF.

The chain recombines TRBV28 with TRBJ1-4; a weak D match, TRBD1 (5 bases). This CDR3 spans 14 amino acids. The germline V and J ends were trimmed by 5 bases and 4 bases, with 11 bases remaining between them. Germline V gene lookup returns CDR1 MDHEN and CDR2 SYDVKM. CDR3 protein: CASSRDSSNEKLFF. CDR3 in DNA: TGTGCCAGCAGTCGGGACTCCAGTAATGAAAAACTGTTTTTT.

This chain links TRBV29-1 with TRBJ2-3, with D unresolved. The V and J ends lost 6 bases and 3 bases respectively, with 10 bases between them. CDR1 is SQVTM, CDR2 ANQGSEA, per germline. The CDR3 sequence is 12 residues long. In DNA, the CDR3 is TGCAGCGTAACGGTGGGGACAGATACGCAGTATTTT. It translates to CSVTVGTDTQYF.